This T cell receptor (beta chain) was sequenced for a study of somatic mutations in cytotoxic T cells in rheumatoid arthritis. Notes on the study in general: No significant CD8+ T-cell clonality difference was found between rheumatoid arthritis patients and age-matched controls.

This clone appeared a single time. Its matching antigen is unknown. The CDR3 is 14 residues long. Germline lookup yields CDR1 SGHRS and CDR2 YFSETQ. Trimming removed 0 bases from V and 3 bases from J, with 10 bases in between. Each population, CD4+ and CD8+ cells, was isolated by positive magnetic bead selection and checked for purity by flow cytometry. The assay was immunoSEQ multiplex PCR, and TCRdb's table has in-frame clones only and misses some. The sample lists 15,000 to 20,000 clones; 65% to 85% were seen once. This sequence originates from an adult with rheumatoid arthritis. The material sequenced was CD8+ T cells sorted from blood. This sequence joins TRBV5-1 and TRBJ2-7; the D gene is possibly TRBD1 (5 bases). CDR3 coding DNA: TGCGCCAGCAGCTTGGCCACGGACAACTACGAGCAGTACTTC. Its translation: CASSLATDNYEQYF.